These 2 T cell receptor beta chains originate from one sample sequenced in a study of T cell clusters in autoimmune cytopenias. One tube held mixed TRB-A and TRB-B primer pools for touch-down PCR. TCRdb reprocessed the multiplex PCR reads, keeping one entry per CDR3 protein, no DNA. Its listing shows fewer than 4,000 distinct CDR3 sequences. TRB amplification used 250 ng of peripheral blood genomic DNA. The specimen sequenced was peripheral blood. Every receptor here comes from a human donor with an autoimmune cytopenia or autoimmune hepatitis (not recorded which).

By frequency, this clonotype registers medium-sized (0.01 to 0.1%). The rearrangement uses TRBV6-5 and TRBJ1-1. The CDR3 is 13 amino acids. The germline V gene has CDR1 MNHEY and CDR2 SVGAGI. The CDR3 is CASSYSWDSEAFF.

This chain links TRBV28 with TRBJ1-5. Germline V CDR1 and CDR2: MDHEN, SYDVKM. This CDR3 is 15 amino acids long. The CDR3 here is CASSPNGWGDQPQHF.